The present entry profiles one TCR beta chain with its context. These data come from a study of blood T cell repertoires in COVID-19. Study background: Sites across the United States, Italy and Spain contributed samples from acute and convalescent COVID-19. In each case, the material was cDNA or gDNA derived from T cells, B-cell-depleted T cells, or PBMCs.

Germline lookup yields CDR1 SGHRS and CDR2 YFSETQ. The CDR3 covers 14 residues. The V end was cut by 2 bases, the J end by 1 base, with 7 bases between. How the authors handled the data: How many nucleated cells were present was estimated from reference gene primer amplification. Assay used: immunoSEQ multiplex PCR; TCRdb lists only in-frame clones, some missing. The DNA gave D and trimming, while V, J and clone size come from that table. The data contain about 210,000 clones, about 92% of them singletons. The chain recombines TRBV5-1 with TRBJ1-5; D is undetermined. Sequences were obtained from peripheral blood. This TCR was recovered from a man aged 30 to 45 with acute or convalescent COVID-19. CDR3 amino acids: CASSFEGSNQPQHF. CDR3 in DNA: TGCGCCAGCAGCTTCGAGGGAAGCAATCAGCCCCAGCATTTT.